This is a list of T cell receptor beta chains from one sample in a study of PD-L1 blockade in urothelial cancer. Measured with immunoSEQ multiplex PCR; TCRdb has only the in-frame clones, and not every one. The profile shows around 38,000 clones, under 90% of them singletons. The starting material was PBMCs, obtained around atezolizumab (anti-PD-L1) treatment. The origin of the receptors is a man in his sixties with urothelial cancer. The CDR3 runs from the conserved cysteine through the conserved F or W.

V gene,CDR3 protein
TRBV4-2,CASSQDTTGNTEAFF
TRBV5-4,CASSPSTSVSTDTQYF
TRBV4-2,CASSQTTGLAGRGRSYNEQFF
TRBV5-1,CASSLDGRVGVDTQYF
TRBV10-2,CASSDHSGGGPYNEQFF
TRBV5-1,CASSPAGGPGDNEQFF
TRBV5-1,CASSSQTSGVENEQFF
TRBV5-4,CASSLAGLAGTGELFF
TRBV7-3,CASSLLNAGNTEAFF
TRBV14,CASSPGLAGASQFF
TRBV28,CASNRPGTTYEQYF
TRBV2,CASSPGGSNQPQHF
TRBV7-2,CASILEGAKGEQYF
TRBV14,CASSQDLRRQETQYF
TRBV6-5,CASSSGDRAREQFF
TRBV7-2,CASSLAASGSYEQYF
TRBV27,CASAQGGEKLFF
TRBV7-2,CASSLARQAGAYEQYF
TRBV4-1,CASSQEGQGARDFF
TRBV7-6,CASSTGQGGNEQYF
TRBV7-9,CASRSQGSSTDTQYF
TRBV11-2,CASSPQQGQSGELFF
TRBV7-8,CASSLGQGKETQYF
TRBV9,CASSVNNLNGYTF
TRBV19,CASSLPGLAGETQYF
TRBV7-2,CASTPSGRFEQYF
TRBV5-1,CASSLGAGGFQETQYF
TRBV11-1,CASSIRQGGSKETQYF
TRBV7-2,CASSGRTGDEKLFF
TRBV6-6,CASSSRLAGEAETQYF
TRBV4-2,CASSQTDRSYYNEQFF
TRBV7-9,CASSLGLDRNYGYTF
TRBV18,CASSPPRQGPPEQYF
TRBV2,CASRVDSAYTEAFF
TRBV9,CASSPRGGQHTQYF
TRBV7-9,CASSLGQGGSPLHF
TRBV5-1,CASSLNPPGQGHNEQFF
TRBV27,CASSPGGTGGNEQFF
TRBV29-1,CSDVLAGGREQFF
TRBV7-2,CASSSLGGLGQPQHF
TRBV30,CAWMHAGQETQYF